Following are 13 T cell receptor beta chains from one sample sequenced in a study of shared clonotypes between healthy human individuals. Here immunoSEQ multiplex PCR was the method, and the copy in TCRdb shows in-frame clones only, minus some. The sample contains 1.4 million or so clones, approximately 98.5% of which appear only once. Material for sequencing was naive CD4+ T cells sorted from blood. The subset was: CD45RA+ positively selected. The receptors were sampled from a man younger than 45 in good health.

The rearrangement joins TRBV28 to TRBJ1-5, with a tentative D call TRBD1 (6 bases). The V end was cut by 6 bases, the J end by 4 bases, with 19 bases between. CDR1 is MDHEN and CDR2 is SYDVKM in the germline V gene. There are 16 residues in the CDR3. The CDR3 sequence is CASSLIQGSGNQPQHF. DNA for the CDR3: TGTGCCAGCAGCCTTATACAGGGTAGCGGGAATCAGCCCCAGCATTTT.

The genes are TRBV30 and TRBJ2-2; D unclear. Germline V CDR1 and CDR2: GTSNPN, SVGIG (reference sequence). This CDR3 has 11 residues. Trimming pared 4 bases from V and 4 bases from J, leaving 4 bases between. The CDR3 is CAWKSTGELFF. CDR3 coding DNA: TGTGCCTGGAAGAGCACCGGGGAGCTGTTTTTT.

This clone occurred once. The chain employs TRBV5-1 and TRBJ2-7, with 8 bases that match TRBD1. V was clipped by 4 bases and J by 7 bases; unmatched bases: 10. CDR1 is SGHRS and CDR2 is YFSETQ in the germline V gene. The CDR3 is 14 residues long. CDR3 coding DNA: TGCGCCAGCAGCCCCGGGACAGGCCGACGGGAGCAGTACTTC. Its translation: CASSPGTGRREQYF.

The genes are TRBV19 and TRBJ2-5, with 8 bases matching TRBD2. J lost 2 bases, V lost 7 bases, and 9 bases had no gene match. The CDR3 has 15 amino acids. Germline CDR1 LNHDA, CDR2 SQIVND (reference sequence). CDR3 region: CASKPIGRAQETQYF. DNA of the CDR3: TGTGCCAGTAAGCCTATCGGGAGGGCTCAAGAGACCCAGTACTTC.

The CDR3 coding sequence is TGTGCCAGCAGCGTAGGTATTGCGGGAGGAGGCTACGAGCAGTACTTC. Translation: CASSVGIAGGGYEQYF. The V and J genes are TRBV9 and TRBJ2-7, with 8 bases fitting TRBD2. Per germline, CDR1 SGDLS and CDR2 YYNGEE. Trimming removed 0 bases from V and 3 bases from J; junction bases left unmatched: 8. The CDR3 is 16 residues long.

Regarding this clone: The same CDR3 is also encoded by other DNA sequences in this sample. The V call is TRBV5-1, the J call TRBJ1-2; D is possibly TRBD1 (6 bases). V was clipped by 3 bases and J by 0 bases, with 9 bases between them. Germline V lookup: CDR1 SGHRS, CDR2 YFSETQ. This CDR3 spans 14 amino acids. Here the CDR3 reads CASSSTGANYGYTF. DNA for the CDR3: TGCGCCAGCAGCTCGACAGGAGCTAACTATGGCTACACCTTC.

V usage is TRBV29-1 and J usage is TRBJ2-3; D call uncertain. CDR1 is SQVTM and CDR2 is ANQGSEA in the germline V gene. V was trimmed by 6 bases and J by 2 bases, leaving 15 bases between them. This CDR3 region has 14 residues. The CDR3 protein is CSVPPQQTTDTQYF. The DNA of the CDR3 is TGCAGCGTCCCCCCCCAGCAGACCACAGATACGCAGTATTTT.

The rearrangement joins TRBV6-1 to TRBJ1-2; 9 positions match TRBD1. Trimming removed 4 bases from V and 5 bases from J; junction bases left unmatched: 5. This CDR3 spans 14 amino acids. CDR1 and CDR2 (germline): MNHNS, SASEGT. CDR3 region: CASSVGTGPYGYTF. The CDR3 DNA follows: TGTGCCAGCAGTGTCGGGACAGGGCCTTATGGCTACACCTTC.

The J gene is TRBJ2-1, the V gene TRBV9; 7 nucleotides line up with TRBD2. This CDR3 contains 14 residues. The germline V gene has CDR1 SGDLS and CDR2 YYNGEE. V trimming: 4 bases; J trimming: 4 bases; junction bases outside the gene matches: 5. Written as DNA, the CDR3 is TGTGCCAGCAGCCCGGCGGGAGCTTACAATGAGCAGTTCTTC. This codes for CASSPAGAYNEQFF.

This chain uses TRBV9 with TRBJ1-5; TRBD1 is a possible D gene (6 bases). Trimming took off 5 bases at V and 3 bases at J, with 12 bases between the two ends. The germline CDR1 and CDR2 sequences are SGDLS and YYNGEE. This CDR3 is 14 amino acids long. CDR3 sequence: CASSEGGANQPQHF. CDR3 sequence (DNA): TGTGCCAGCAGTGAAGGGGGGGCCAATCAGCCCCAGCATTTT.

The V gene is TRBV6-5, the J gene TRBJ2-6; D unclear. From germline, CDR1 is MNHEY and CDR2 SVGAGI. The CDR3 is 14 amino acids. The V and J ends lost 3 bases and 6 bases respectively, with 9 bases between them. CDR3 sequence (DNA): TGTGCCAGCAGTTATTTTGAGGAGGCCAACGTCCTGACTTTC. Amino acid sequence: CASSYFEEANVLTF.

V is TRBV27 and J is TRBJ2-7; 12 positions match TRBD2. Looked up from germline, CDR1 is MNHEY and CDR2 is SMNVEV (reference sequence). This CDR3 has 14 residues. V shed 8 bases, J shed 2 bases, and the junction held 4 bases outside the gene matches. The CDR3 DNA reads TGTGCCAGCCGACTAGCGGGAGTCGCCTACGAGCAGTACTTC. This sequence encodes CASRLAGVAYEQYF.

The gene calls are TRBV9 and TRBJ2-3; 14 nucleotides line up with TRBD2. Germline assignment: CDR1 SGDLS and CDR2 YYNGEE. Germline trimming cut 4 bases from V and 3 bases from J; bases unmatched to any gene: 4. The CDR3 covers 16 residues. In DNA form, the CDR3 reads TGTGCCAGCAGCACCCGGACTAGCGGGAGGACAGATACGCAGTATTTT. Its translation is CASSTRTSGRTDTQYF. The full variable domain, rest sourced from reference TRBV9 and TRBJ2-3, is DSGVTQTPKHLITATGQRVTLRCSPRSGDLSVYWYQQSLDQGLQFLIQYYNGEERAKGNILERFSAQQFPDLHSELNLSSLELGDSALYFCASSTRTSGRTDTQYFGPGTRLTVL.